The 12 T cell receptor beta chains below all came from one sample that was sequenced in a study of cytomegalovirus exposure and HLA in healthy donors. Both 60 Vbeta primers and 13 Jbeta primers went into the PCR. TCRdb's table, derived via immunoSEQ multiplex PCR, lists solely in-frame clones and lacks some. The table shows 150,000 to 200,000 clones, with over 75% occurring only once. Sequencing was carried out using PBMCs. Receptors were obtained from a human donor in good health.

This chain uses TRBV6-1 with TRBJ1-2, with D possibly being TRBD1 (6 bases). Trimming took off 0 bases at V and 8 bases at J, with 16 bases between the two ends. CDR1 and CDR2 (germline): MNHNS, SASEGT. The CDR3 is 15 residues long. CDR3 in amino acids: CASSEARHRERGYTF. The CDR3 DNA follows: TGTGCCAGCAGTGAAGCGAGGCACAGGGAAAGGGGCTACACCTTC.

This chain joins TRBV9 and TRBJ2-3, with D possibly matching TRBD2 (5 bases). Germline V lookup: CDR1 SGDLS, CDR2 YYNGEE. The CDR3 loop spans 15 amino acids. V was cut by 2 bases and J by 3 bases, with 13 bases left in between. The CDR3 spells CASSVLLDETDTQYF. Written as DNA, the CDR3 is TGTGCCAGCAGCGTCTTACTAGATGAAACAGATACGCAGTATTTT.

The rearrangement joins TRBV19 to TRBJ1-3, with TRBD1 matching over 10 bases. J lost 2 bases, V lost 1 base, and 5 bases had no gene match. Germline V gene lookup returns CDR1 LNHDA and CDR2 SQIVND (reference sequence). The CDR3 has 17 residues. The CDR3 sequence is CASSIGRQGAAGNTIYF. CDR3 DNA sequence: TGTGCCAGTAGTATAGGACGACAGGGGGCCGCTGGAAACACCATATATTTT.

The V gene is TRBV4-1, the J gene TRBJ1-5; a weak D match, TRBD1 (5 bases). CDR1 is MGHRA, CDR2 YSYEKL, per germline. This CDR3 comprises 15 residues. The V gene lost 0 bases and the J gene lost 2 bases, with 8 bases spanning the gap. As DNA, the CDR3 is TGCGCCAGCAGCCAAGATGGAGGGGGCAATCAGCCCCAGCATTTT. Protein sequence: CASSQDGGGNQPQHF.

This chain links TRBV5-1 with TRBJ1-2; TRBD1 agrees at 11 bases. Germline V gives CDR1 SGHRS, CDR2 YFSETQ. V lost 5 bases, J lost 8 bases, and 8 bases stayed unmatched. CDR3 size: 14 residues. The CDR3 spells CASSFGQGAWGYTF. The CDR3, as DNA: TGCGCCAGCAGTTTTGGACAGGGGGCTTGGGGCTACACCTTC.

This clone was observed a few times. CDR3 DNA: TGTGCCAGTTGCTTTAGCGCCGGTCCTCTCAATGAGCAGTTCTTC. This translates into CASCFSAGPLNEQFF. V usage is TRBV19 and J usage is TRBJ2-1, with D perhaps matching TRBD2 (5 bases). Germline assignment: CDR1 LNHDA and CDR2 SQIVND (reference sequence). The CDR3 sequence is 15 residues long. Trimming stripped 8 bases from V and 6 bases from J, with 20 bases between.

This rearrangement joins TRBV15 to TRBJ2-1; 8 bases match TRBD1. Germline values: CDR1 LNHNV, CDR2 YYDKDF (reference sequence). The junction had 9 bases not matched to a gene; V was cut back by 2 bases and J by 6 bases. This CDR3 region has 16 residues. This CDR3 reads CATSRRTGRSVNEQFF. DNA for the CDR3: TGTGCCACCAGCAGACGGACAGGGAGGAGCGTCAATGAGCAGTTCTTC.

The gene calls are TRBV28 and TRBJ2-1, with 7 nucleotides matching TRBD1. The CDR3 loop spans 14 amino acids. Per the germline V gene, CDR1 is MDHEN and CDR2 is SYDVKM. The V and J ends lost 4 bases and 2 bases, in that order; junction bases with no gene match: 2. The CDR3 DNA follows: TGTGCCAGCAGTTCGGGACAGACCTACAATGAGCAGTTCTTC. It translates to CASSSGQTYNEQFF.

The chain has TRBV9 and TRBJ1-1, with a possible D match to TRBD1 (6 bases). CDR1 SGDLS and CDR2 YYNGEE come from the germline V gene. The CDR3 loop spans 15 amino acids. With 3 bases removed from V and 7 bases from J, the gap between germline ends came to 19 bases. CDR3 sequence (DNA): TGTGCCAGCAGCGCTCGGTTCCAGGGGTCTGGTGAAGCTTTCTTT. Translating gives CASSARFQGSGEAFF.

The CDR3 bases are TGTGCCAGCAGCGTAGGGGCTAGCGGGGACTCAGCTTCCGGGGAGCTGTTTTTT. It translates to CASSVGASGDSASGELFF. The chain employs TRBV9 and TRBJ2-2, with 9 bases lining up with TRBD2. The length of the CDR3 is 18 residues. The J segment lost 6 bases and the V segment lost 0 bases, leaving 12 bases of the junction unmatched. Germline lookup yields CDR1 SGDLS and CDR2 YYNGEE.

This clone was observed once. The chain links TRBV4-1 to TRBJ1-1; D is perhaps TRBD1 (5 bases). Between the trimmed V and J ends, which lost 3 bases and 1 base, there was a span of 6 bases. Germline V gene sequence: CDR1 MGHRA, CDR2 YSYEKL. CDR3 length equals 13 residues. CDR3 sequence (DNA): TGCGCCAGCAGCCAGACAGAGAACACTGAAGCTTTCTTT. Translated, it gives CASSQTENTEAFF.

The genes are TRBV18 and TRBJ2-3; 10 bases align to TRBD1. CDR1 and CDR2 (germline): KGHSH, LQKENI. V trimming: 1 base; J trimming: 3 bases; junction bases outside the gene matches: 4. The CDR3 spans 16 residues. The CDR3 here is CASSPLGTGVTDTQYF. CDR3 DNA sequence: TGTGCCAGCTCACCACTCGGGACAGGGGTTACAGATACGCAGTATTTT.